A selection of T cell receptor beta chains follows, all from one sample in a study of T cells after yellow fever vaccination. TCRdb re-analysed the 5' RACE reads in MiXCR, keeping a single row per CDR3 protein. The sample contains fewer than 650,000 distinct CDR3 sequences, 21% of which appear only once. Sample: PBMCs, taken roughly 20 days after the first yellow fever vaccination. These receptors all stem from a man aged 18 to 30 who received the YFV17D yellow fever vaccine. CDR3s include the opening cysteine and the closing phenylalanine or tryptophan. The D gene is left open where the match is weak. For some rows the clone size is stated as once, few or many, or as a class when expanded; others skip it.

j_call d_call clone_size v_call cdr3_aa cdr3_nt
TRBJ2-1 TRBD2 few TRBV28 CASSSLAGINEQFF TGTGCCAGCAGTTCATTAGCGGGGATTAATGAGCAGTTCTTC
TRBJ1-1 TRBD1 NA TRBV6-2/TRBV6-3 CASRNRGGSTEAFF TGTGCCAGCCGCAACAGGGGAGGGAGCACTGAAGCTTTCTTT
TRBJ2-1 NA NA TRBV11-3 CASSQSRGRYNEQFF TGTGCCAGCAGCCAATCTCGGGGGCGCTACAATGAGCAGTTCTTC
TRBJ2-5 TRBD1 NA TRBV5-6 CASSTGVWTQYF TGTGCCAGCAGCACAGGGGTTTGGACCCAGTACTTC
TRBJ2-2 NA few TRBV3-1 CASSPRQAAGTGELFF TGTGCCAGCAGCCCGCGGCAGGCCGCGGGCACCGGGGAGCTGTTTTTT
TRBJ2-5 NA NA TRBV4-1 CASSQEPPGRGETQYF TGCGCCAGCAGCCAAGAACCCCCAGGGCGGGGAGAGACCCAGTACTTC
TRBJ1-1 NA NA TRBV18 CASSPGAGSEAFF TGTGCCAGCTCACCCGGGGCAGGGTCTGAAGCTTTCTTT
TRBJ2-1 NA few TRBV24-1 CATSDIDQGGINEQFF TGTGCCACCAGTGATATCGATCAGGGAGGTATCAATGAGCAGTTCTTC
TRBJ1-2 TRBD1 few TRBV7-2 CASSSGQQYNYGYTF TGTGCCAGCAGCTCGGGACAGCAATATAACTATGGCTACACCTTC
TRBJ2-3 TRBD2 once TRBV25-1 CASSPPIAGGWDTQYF TGTGCCAGCAGTCCCCCCATAGCGGGGGGATGGGATACGCAGTATTTT
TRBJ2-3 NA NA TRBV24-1 CATSESNTQYF TGTGCCACCAGTGAATCAAATACGCAGTATTTT
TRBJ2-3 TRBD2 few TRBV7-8 CASSPVGGGVNIDTQYF TGTGCCAGCAGCCCCGTCGGGGGGGGGGTCAATATAGATACGCAGTATTTT
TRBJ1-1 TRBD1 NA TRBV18 CASSLGQDNEAFF TGTGCCAGCTCACTGGGACAGGACAATGAAGCTTTCTTT
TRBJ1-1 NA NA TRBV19 CASTLEGAAEAFF TGTGCCAGTACCTTAGAAGGGGCGGCTGAAGCTTTCTTT
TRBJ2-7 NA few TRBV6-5 CASSYRPTIPGVYEQYF TGTGCCAGCAGTTACCGCCCGACTATTCCGGGGGTCTACGAGCAGTACTTC
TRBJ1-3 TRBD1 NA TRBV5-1 CASSFSLGQGRSGNTIYF TGCGCCAGCAGCTTCAGCCTGGGACAGGGACGCTCTGGAAACACCATATATTTT
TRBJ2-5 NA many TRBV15 CATSRMIRDGETQYF TGTGCCACCAGCAGGATGATCCGTGATGGGGAGACCCAGTACTTC
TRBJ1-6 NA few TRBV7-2 CASSLPGPWGPLHF TGTGCCAGCAGTCTTCCAGGGCCCTGGGGACCCCTCCACTTT
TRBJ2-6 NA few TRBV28 CASTPMGSSGANVLTF TGTGCCAGCACCCCGATGGGCAGCTCTGGGGCCAACGTCCTGACTTTC
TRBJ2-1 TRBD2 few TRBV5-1 CASSRGGEGTQFF TGCGCCAGCAGCCGGGGGGGAGAAGGGACTCAGTTCTTC
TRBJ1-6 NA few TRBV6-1 CASYPLVPRLYNSPLHF TGTGCCAGCTACCCCCTGGTCCCGCGGCTCTATAATTCACCCCTCCACTTT
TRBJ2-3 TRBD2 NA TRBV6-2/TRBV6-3 CASTLTGGASTDTQYF TGTGCCAGCACCCTAACGGGGGGAGCTAGCACAGATACGCAGTATTTT
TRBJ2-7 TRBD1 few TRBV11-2 CASSSPRDRRSYEQYF TGTGCCAGCAGCTCCCCCCGGGACAGGCGCTCCTACGAGCAGTACTTC
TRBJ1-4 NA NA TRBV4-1 CASSHWTDATNEKLFF TGCGCCAGCAGCCACTGGACGGATGCAACTAATGAAAAACTGTTTTTT
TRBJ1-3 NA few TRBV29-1 CSVELSPGKDTIYF TGCAGCGTTGAATTGTCGCCAGGGAAGGACACCATATATTTT
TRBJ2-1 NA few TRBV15 CATSRSGLINEQFF TGTGCCACCAGCAGATCGGGACTCATAAATGAGCAGTTCTTC
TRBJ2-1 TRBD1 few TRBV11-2 CASSPRQGREQFF TGTGCCAGCAGCCCCAGACAGGGCCGCGAGCAGTTCTTC
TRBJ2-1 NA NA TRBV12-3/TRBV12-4 CASSPRDWEVDEQFF TGTGCCAGCAGTCCCCGGGACTGGGAGGTCGATGAGCAGTTCTTC
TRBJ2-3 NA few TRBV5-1 CASARLVPDTQYF TGCGCCAGCGCACGGTTAGTCCCAGATACGCAGTATTTT
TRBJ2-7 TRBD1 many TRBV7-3 CASSLDRGREQYF TGTGCCAGCAGCTTAGACAGGGGGCGTGAGCAGTACTTC
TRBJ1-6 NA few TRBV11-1 CASSPRSGWDSPLHF TGTGCCAGCAGCCCGCGATCAGGGTGGGATTCACCCCTCCACTTT
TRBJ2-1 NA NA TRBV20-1 CSAIGRGLYNEQFF TGCAGTGCTATCGGGCGGGGGCTGTACAATGAGCAGTTCTTC
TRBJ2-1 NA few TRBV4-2 CASSQAARGNEQFF TGTGCCAGCAGCCAGGCCGCTAGGGGGAATGAGCAGTTCTTC
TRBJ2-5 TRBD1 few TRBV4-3 CASRRGQDSQETQYF TGCGCCAGCAGGAGGGGACAGGACAGCCAAGAGACCCAGTACTTC
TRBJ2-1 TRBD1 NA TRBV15 CATSSKGGQGSYSEQFF TGTGCCACCAGCTCCAAAGGGGGACAGGGCTCCTACAGTGAGCAGTTCTTC
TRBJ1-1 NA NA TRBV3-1 CASSPRGGEAFF TGTGCCAGCAGCCCCCGCGGTGGCGAAGCTTTCTTT
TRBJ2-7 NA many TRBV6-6 CASGSYEQYF TGTGCTAGTGGTTCGTACGAGCAGTACTTC
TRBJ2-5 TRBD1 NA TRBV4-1 CASSQGTGYYQETQYF TGCGCCAGCAGCCAAGGGACAGGGTATTACCAAGAGACCCAGTACTTC
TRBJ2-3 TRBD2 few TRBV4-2 CASTPGGGPDTQYF TGTGCCAGCACTCCCGGGGGGGGGCCAGATACGCAGTATTTT
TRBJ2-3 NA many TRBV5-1 CASSLAGDTQYF TGTGCCAGCAGTTTGGCGGGAGATACGCAGTATTTT
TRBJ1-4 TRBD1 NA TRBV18 CASSLGQGSANEKLFF TGTGCCAGCTCACTGGGACAGGGATCAGCTAATGAAAAACTGTTTTTT
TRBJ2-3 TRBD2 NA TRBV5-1 CASSPDGLAASTDTQYF TGCGCCAGCAGCCCGGATGGACTAGCGGCTAGCACAGATACGCAGTATTTT
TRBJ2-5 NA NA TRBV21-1 CASSIPRQLEETQYF TGTGCCAGCAGCATACCTCGACAGCTTGAGGAGACCCAGTACTTC
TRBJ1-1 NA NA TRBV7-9 CDSSLVRENTEAFF TGTGACAGCAGCTTAGTCAGGGAGAACACTGAAGCTTTCTTT
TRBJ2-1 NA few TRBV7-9 CASSFVGGVSNEQFF TGTGCCAGCAGCTTCGTCGGAGGGGTCAGCAATGAGCAGTTCTTC
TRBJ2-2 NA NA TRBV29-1 CSVIMTRGGTGELFF TGCAGCGTTATCATGACCAGGGGGGGAACCGGGGAGCTGTTTTTT
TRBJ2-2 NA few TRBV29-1 CSVQNTGELFF TGCAGCGTTCAGAACACCGGGGAGCTGTTTTTT
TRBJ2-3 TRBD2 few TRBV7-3 CASSSPRGGGAPDTQYF TGTGCCAGCAGCTCCCCCCGGGGCGGGGGGGCCCCCGATACGCAGTATTTT